This T cell receptor beta chain comes out of a study of CD8+ T cells in alopecia areata. About the study: Tofacitinib treatment spanned 6 to 18 months, with 6 months off drug afterward.

The authors extracted RNA and reverse transcribed it into cDNA as the sequencing template. Assay: immunoSEQ multiplex PCR; the TCRdb copy retains only in-frame clones and omits some. The table records about 140,000 clones, roughly 86% of them present only once. Study-wide findings and caveats: Unlike in mice, where it was clearer, TCR sharing across patients was less clear, possibly HLA-related. Many expanded lesional clones stayed in scalp and blood while on tofacitinib. For patients receiving tofacitinib, scalp clonality and expanded CD8+ clones among the top 100 significantly decreased.

As regards this clone: Its cognate antigen is unknown.

This CDR3 comprises 15 residues. V was shortened by 1 base and J by 0 bases, with 6 bases between the two germline ends. Germline V lookup: CDR1 SEHNR, CDR2 FQNEAQ (reference sequence). Treatment: oral pan-JAK inhibitor, 5-10 mg twice daily. The clonotype comes from a human donor with alopecia areata. The V gene is TRBV7-9, the J gene TRBJ2-2; D remains unclear. This specimen consisted of CD8+ T cells sorted from blood, obtained at week 4, from a patient treated with tofacitinib. In DNA form, the CDR3 reads TGTGCCAGCAGCTTAGTGTCCTCGAACACCGGGGAGCTGTTTTTT. Protein product: CASSLVSSNTGELFF.